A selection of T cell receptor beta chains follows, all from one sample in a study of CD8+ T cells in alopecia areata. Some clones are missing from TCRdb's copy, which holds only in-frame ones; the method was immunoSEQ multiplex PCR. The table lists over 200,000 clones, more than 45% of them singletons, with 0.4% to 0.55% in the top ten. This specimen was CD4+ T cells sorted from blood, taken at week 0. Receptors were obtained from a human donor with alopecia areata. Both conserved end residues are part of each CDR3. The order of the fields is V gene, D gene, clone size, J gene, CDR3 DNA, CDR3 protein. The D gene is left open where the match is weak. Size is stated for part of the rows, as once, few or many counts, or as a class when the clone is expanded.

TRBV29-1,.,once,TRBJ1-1,TGCAGCGTTGAAACCCCGACGGGGGAAAACACTGAAGCTTTCTTT,CSVETPTGENTEAFF
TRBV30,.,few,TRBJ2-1,TGTGCCTGGGCATCTAGGGTACCCTACAATGAGCAGTTCTTC,CAWASRVPYNEQFF
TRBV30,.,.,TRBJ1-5,TGTGCCTGGAGTGGTGGGGACAATCAGCCCCAGCATTTT,CAWSGGDNQPQHF
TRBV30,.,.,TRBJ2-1,TGTGCCTGGAGTGACAGGACCCCATACAATGAGCAGTTCTTC,CAWSDRTPYNEQFF
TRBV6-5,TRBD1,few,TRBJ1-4,TGTGCCACCCGGACAGGGGGAAGTGAAAAACTGTTTTTT,CATRTGGSEKLFF
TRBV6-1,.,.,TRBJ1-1,TGTGCCAGCAGTGACCTAAATGGGGGGGGCATGAACACTGAAGCTTTCTTT,CASSDLNGGGMNTEAFF
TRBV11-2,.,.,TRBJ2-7,TGTGCCAGCAGCTTAGGGTCCCTAGTTTCATACGAGCAGTACTTC,CASSLGSLVSYEQYF
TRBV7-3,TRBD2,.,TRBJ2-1,TGTGCCAGCAGCTTAGGACTAGCGGGAGGCAATGAGCAGTTCTTC,CASSLGLAGGNEQFF
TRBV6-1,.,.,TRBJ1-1,TGTGCCAGCAGTCCAGGAAAGGGGAACACTGAAGCTTTCTTT,CASSPGKGNTEAFF
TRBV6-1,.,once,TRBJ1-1,TGTGCCAGCAGTGATCGGGGGGAAGCGAACACTGAAGCTTTCTTT,CASSDRGEANTEAFF
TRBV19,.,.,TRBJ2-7,TGTGCCAGTAGTATAACGGTCGGACCCTACGAGCAGTACTTC,CASSITVGPYEQYF
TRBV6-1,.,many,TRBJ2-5,TGTGCCAGCTCCGGGTACCAAGAGACCCAGTACTTC,CASSGYQETQYF
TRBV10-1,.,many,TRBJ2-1,TGCGCCAGCAGTTCTACCAGGTCCTACAATGAGCAGTTCTTC,CASSSTRSYNEQFF
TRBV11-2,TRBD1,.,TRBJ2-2,TGTGCCAGCAGACCCTGGACAGGGGAGATCGGCGGGGAGCTGTTTTTT,CASRPWTGEIGGELFF
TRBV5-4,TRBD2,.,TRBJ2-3,TGTGCCAGCAGCCCGCAGGGGCGGGGGGGAGATACGCAGTATTTT,CASSPQGRGGDTQYF
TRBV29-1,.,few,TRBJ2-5,TGCAGCGCCCAAAACGCGCAAGAGACCCAGTACTTC,CSAQNAQETQYF
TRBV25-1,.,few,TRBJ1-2,TGTGCCAGCAGTGCCTCCGGGACCTATAACTTCTATGGCTACACCTTC,CASSASGTYNFYGYTF
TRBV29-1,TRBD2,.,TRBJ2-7,TGCAGCGGACTGGCTAGCGGGGACTACGAGCAGTACTTC,CSGLASGDYEQYF
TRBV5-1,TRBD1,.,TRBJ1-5,TGCGCCAGCAGCTGGACAGGGGGGCGCAATCAGCCCCAGCATTTT,CASSWTGGRNQPQHF
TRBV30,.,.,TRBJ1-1,TGTGCCTGGAGTGCGAAACGGGGGGGTGAAGCTTTCTTT,CAWSAKRGGEAFF
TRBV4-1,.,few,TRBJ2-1,TGCGCCAGCAGCCAAGTGAAGGATGAGCAGTTCTTC,CASSQVKDEQFF
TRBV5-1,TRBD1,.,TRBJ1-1,TGCGCCAGCAGCACCGGGACAGGGAATTTGAACACTGAAGCTTTCTTT,CASSTGTGNLNTEAFF
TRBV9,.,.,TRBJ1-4,TGTGCCAGCAGCCCGCAGGGAAGGAGGGAAAAACTGTTTTTT,CASSPQGRREKLFF
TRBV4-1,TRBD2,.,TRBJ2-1,TGCGCCAGCAGCCAATTTAGTGGACTAGCGGGGGAGCAGTTCTTC,CASSQFSGLAGEQFF
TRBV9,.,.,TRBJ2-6,TGTGCCAGCAGCGTAGATGGAGCTGGGGCCAACGTCCTGACTTTC,CASSVDGAGANVLTF
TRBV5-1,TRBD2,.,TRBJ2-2,TGCGCCAGCAGAGGTGATAGCGGGAACGCGAACACCGGGGAGCTGTTTTTT,CASRGDSGNANTGELFF
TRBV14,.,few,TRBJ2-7,TGTGCCAGCAGCCAAGATCGTATTCGGGCACCCTACGAGCAGTACTTC,CASSQDRIRAPYEQYF
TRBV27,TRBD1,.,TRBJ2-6,TGTGCCAGCAGTTCCTCTCACAGGGGGATCGGGGCCAACGTCCTGACTTTC,CASSSSHRGIGANVLTF
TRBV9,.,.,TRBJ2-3,TGTGCCAGCAGCGTAAGACCCAGCGAGGATACGCAGTATTTT,CASSVRPSEDTQYF
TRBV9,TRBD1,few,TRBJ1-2,TGTGCCAGCAGCGCCCGACAGGGAGAAGGGGGCTACACCTTC,CASSARQGEGGYTF
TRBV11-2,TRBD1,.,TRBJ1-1,TGTGCCAGCAGCAAGACAGGGTGGAGGAGGACGGTTGGCACTGAAGCTTTCTTT,CASSKTGWRRTVGTEAFF
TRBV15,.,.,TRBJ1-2,TGTGCCACCAGCAGACCGGATCCCTATGGCTACACCTTC,CATSRPDPYGYTF
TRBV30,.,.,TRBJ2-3,TGTGCCTGGACAGTGGCAGGGGATACGCAGTATTTT,CAWTVAGDTQYF
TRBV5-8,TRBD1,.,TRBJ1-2,TGTGCCAGCAGCTTGGGGGACAGAAAGAATATCTACGGCTACACCTTC,CASSLGDRKNIYGYTF
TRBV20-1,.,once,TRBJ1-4,TGCAGTGCTAGGTATCTCGAAAAACTGTTTTTT,CSARYLEKLFF
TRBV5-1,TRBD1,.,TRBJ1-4,TGCGCCAGCAGCTTACAGGGGAGGGGAGATGAAAAACTGTTTTTT,CASSLQGRGDEKLFF
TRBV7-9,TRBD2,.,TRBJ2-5,TGTGCCAGCAACCGAGTTGACGGCGGGAGGAAAGAGACCCAGTACTTC,CASNRVDGGRKETQYF
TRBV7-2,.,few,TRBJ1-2,TGTGCCAGCAGCTTCTCAGGGACCTATGGCTACACCTTC,CASSFSGTYGYTF
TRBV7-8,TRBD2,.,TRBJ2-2,TGTGCCAGCAGCTTAGTTCGACTAGCATCCGGGGAGCTGTTTTTT,CASSLVRLASGELFF
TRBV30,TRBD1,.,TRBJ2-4,TGTGCCTGGAGTGTAGGGGGCCCAAACATTCAGTACTTC,CAWSVGGPNIQYF
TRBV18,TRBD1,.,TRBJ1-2,TGTGCCAGCTCACCACAGCAACCTGGACAGGGGGCAAACGGCTACACCTTC,CASSPQQPGQGANGYTF
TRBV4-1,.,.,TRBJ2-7,TGCGCCAGCAGCCAAGGAAGAGTAGGCCACGAGCAGTACTTC,CASSQGRVGHEQYF
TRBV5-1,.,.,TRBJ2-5,TGCGCCAGCAGCTTAGGATCCGAGGAGACCCAGTACTTC,CASSLGSEETQYF
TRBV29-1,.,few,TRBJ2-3,TGCAGCGTTGACCCGGCCACCGGGGCGGATACGCAGTATTTT,CSVDPATGADTQYF
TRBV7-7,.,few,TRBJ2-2,TGTGCTAGCAGCTTAGTACAGGGAAGCGCCGGGGAGCTGTTTTTT,CASSLVQGSAGELFF
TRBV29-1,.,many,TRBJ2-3,TGCAGCGTGCGCAAGGAGGATACGCAGTATTTT,CSVRKEDTQYF
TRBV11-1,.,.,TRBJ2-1,TGTGCCAGCAGCTTACGTTCCCAGATGCGGTTCTTC,CASSLRSQMRFF
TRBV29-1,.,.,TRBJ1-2,TGCAGCGTTGGGTCAGAGGGTGGCTACACCTTC,CSVGSEGGYTF
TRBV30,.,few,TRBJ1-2,TGTGCCTGGAGTCGACAGGCTAACTATGGCTACACCTTC,CAWSRQANYGYTF
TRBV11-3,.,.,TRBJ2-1,TGTGCCAGCAGCCCCCGGGACCAATACAATGAGCAGTTCTTC,CASSPRDQYNEQFF
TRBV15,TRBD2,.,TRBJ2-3,TGTGCCACCAGCGGGCGTAGGCGGGGGGGGCGCACAGATACGCAGTATTTT,CATSGRRRGGRTDTQYF
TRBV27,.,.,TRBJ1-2,TGTGCCAGCAGTTCACAGGGACGGGGCTACACCTTC,CASSSQGRGYTF
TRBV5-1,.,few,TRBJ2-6,TGCGCCAGCAGCCTGGGTGGGCAGGTTGGGGCCAACGTCCTGACTTTC,CASSLGGQVGANVLTF